This TCR beta chain was captured in a study of blood T cells in healthy people across ages. Study context: Template switching captured about one barcoded beta molecule per two T cells.

Findings and limits, study-wide: With age, beta diversity per million T cells declined roughly linearly, significantly by about 37.

Sample-barcoded 5' priming and a J-beta primer mix drove a second PCR of roughly 6 to 12 cycles. A 12-random-nucleotide template-switch adaptor tagged each cDNA molecule. Each CDR3 protein gets one entry after TCRdb re-called the 5' RACE reads with MiXCR. Of 600,000 or so distinct CDR3 sequences listed, approximately 21% are singletons. There were at least 6 micrograms of total RNA extracted from every sample. Regarding this clonotype: The antigen is undetermined. Its ends do not fully match the called genes, so a read error is possible.

CDR1 is SGDLS and CDR2 is YYNGEE in the germline V gene. The CDR3 has 13 residues. Sequencing was done on a sample of blood. This TCR was recovered from a man aged 65 to 85 in good health. J is TRBJ2-3 and V is TRBV9, with TRBD2 matching 9 bases. In DNA form, the CDR3 reads TGTGCCAGCAGTGTAGCGGGAGATGATACGCAGTATTTT. This gives the protein CASSVAGDDTQYF.